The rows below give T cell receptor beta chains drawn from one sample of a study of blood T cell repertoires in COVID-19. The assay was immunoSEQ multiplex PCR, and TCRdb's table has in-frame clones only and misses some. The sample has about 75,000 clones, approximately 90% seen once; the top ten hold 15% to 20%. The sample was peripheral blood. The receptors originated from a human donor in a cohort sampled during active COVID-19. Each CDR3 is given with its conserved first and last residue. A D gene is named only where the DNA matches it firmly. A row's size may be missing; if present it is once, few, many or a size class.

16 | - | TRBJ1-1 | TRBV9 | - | TGTGCCAGCAGCCTAATCCGGACAGACCGGTACACTGAAGCTTTCTTT | CASSLIRTDRYTEAFF
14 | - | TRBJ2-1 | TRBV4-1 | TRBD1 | TGCGCCAGCAGCCACCGGACAGGGGCGAATGAGCAGTTCTTC | CASSHRTGANEQFF
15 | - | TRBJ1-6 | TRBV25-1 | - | TGTGCCAGCAGTGAATACGGAGGGATAAATTCACCCCTCCACTTT | CASSEYGGINSPLHF
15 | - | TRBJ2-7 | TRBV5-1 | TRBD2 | TGCGCCAGTACAATAGCGGGAGGCTTCTCCTACGAGCAGTACTTC | CASTIAGGFSYEQYF
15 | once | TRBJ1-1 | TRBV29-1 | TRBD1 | TGCAGCGTTGAGGGGACAGGGGGCCGGAACACTGAAGCTTTCTTT | CSVEGTGGRNTEAFF
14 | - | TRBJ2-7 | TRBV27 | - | TGTGCCAGCAGTTTGTATGGGCCACTCTACGAGCAGTACTTC | CASSLYGPLYEQYF
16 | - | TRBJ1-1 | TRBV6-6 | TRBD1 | TGTGCCAGCAGTTACTCAGGAGGGGGCTCGGGCACTGAAGCTTTCTTT | CASSYSGGGSGTEAFF
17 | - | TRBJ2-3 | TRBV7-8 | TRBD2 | TGTGCCAGCAGCTTAAGTTTAGAGCGGGGGGCCCCGGATACGCAGTATTTT | CASSLSLERGAPDTQYF
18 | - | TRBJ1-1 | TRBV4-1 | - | TGCGCCAGCAGCCAAGAAGGCGCCTCTTCGGGTTTGAACACTGAAGCTTTCTTT | CASSQEGASSGLNTEAFF
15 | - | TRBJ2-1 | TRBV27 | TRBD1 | TGTGCCAGTCGCGCCGGGGACAGCTCCTACAATGAGCAGTTCTTC | CASRAGDSSYNEQFF
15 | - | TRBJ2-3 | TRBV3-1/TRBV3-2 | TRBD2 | TGTGCCAGCAGCCAGGTAGCGGGGTACACAGATACGCAGTATTTT | CASSQVAGYTDTQYF
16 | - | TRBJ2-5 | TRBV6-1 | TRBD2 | TGTGCCAGCAGTGATCTTAGCGGGGGGACTTTGAAGACCCAGTACTTC | CASSDLSGGTLKTQYF
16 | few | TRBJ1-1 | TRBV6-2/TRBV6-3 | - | TGTGCCAGCAGTTACTCGACAGGCTGGATGAACACTGAAGCTTTCTTT | CASSYSTGWMNTEAFF
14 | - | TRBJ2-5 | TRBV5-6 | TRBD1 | TGTGCCAGCAGCTCGCCGGGACAGAAAGAGACCCAGTACTTC | CASSSPGQKETQYF
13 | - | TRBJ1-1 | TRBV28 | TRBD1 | TGTGCCAGCAGTTTACGACAGGGGACTGAAGCTTTCTTT | CASSLRQGTEAFF
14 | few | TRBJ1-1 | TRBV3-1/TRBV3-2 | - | TGTGCCAGCAGCCAACCCAGGGTGAACACTGAAGCTTTCTTT | CASSQPRVNTEAFF
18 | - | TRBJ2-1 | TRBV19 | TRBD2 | TGTGCCAGTAGTATACGGGGTACTAGCGGGAGAATCAACAATGAGCAGTTCTTC | CASSIRGTSGRINNEQFF
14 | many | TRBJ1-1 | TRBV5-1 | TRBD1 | TGCGCCAGCAGCTCGTACGACAGGGGTGGGGTTGCTTTCTTT | CASSSYDRGGVAFF
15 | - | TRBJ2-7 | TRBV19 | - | TGTGCCAGTAGTTTAACGCAGGGTTCTTCCTACGAGCAGTACTTC | CASSLTQGSSYEQYF
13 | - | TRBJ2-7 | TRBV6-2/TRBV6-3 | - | TGTGCCAGCAGTTTCGGACAGACCTACGAGCAGTACTTC | CASSFGQTYEQYF
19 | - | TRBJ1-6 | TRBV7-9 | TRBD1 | TGTGCCAGCAGCTACGTGGGACAGAGTTTAAGCTCCTATAATTCACCCCTCCACTTT | CASSYVGQSLSSYNSPLHF
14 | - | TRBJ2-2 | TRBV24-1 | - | TGTGCCACCAGTGATCACACAGGAATCGGGGAGCTGTTTTTT | CATSDHTGIGELFF
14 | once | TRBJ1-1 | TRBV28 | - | TGTGCCAGCAGTTTAGGAGGGGTGAACACTGAAGCTTTCTTT | CASSLGGVNTEAFF
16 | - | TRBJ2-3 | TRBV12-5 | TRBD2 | TGTGCTAGTGGTTTGGAGGCTAGCGGGCGTCTAGATACGCAGTATTTT | CASGLEASGRLDTQYF
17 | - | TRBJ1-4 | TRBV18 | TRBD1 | TGTGCCAGCTCACTACCGACAGGGGCCTGGTCTAATGAAAAACTGTTTTTT | CASSLPTGAWSNEKLFF
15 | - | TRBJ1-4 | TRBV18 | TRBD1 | TGTGCCAGCTCACCCCGGGACAGCTCTAATGAAAAACTGTTTTTT | CASSPRDSSNEKLFF
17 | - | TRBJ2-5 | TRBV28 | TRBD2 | TGTGCCAGCAGTTCGCCCCGGGGGGGAATAGCGGGAGAGACCCAGTACTTC | CASSSPRGGIAGETQYF
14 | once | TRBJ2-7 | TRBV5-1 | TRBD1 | TGCGCCAGCAGCTTCCGGACAGGGCCCTACGAGCAGTACTTC | CASSFRTGPYEQYF
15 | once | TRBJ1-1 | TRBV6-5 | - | TGTGCCAGCACCCCCCGAGGTAGGGGGAACACTGAAGCTTTCTTT | CASTPRGRGNTEAFF
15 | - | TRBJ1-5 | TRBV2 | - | TGTGCCAGCAGTGATATCGGTCTCAGCAATCAGCCCCAGCATTTT | CASSDIGLSNQPQHF
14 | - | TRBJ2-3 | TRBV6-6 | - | TGTGCCAGCAGCAAGAGACTAGGGACAGATACGCAGTATTTT | CASSKRLGTDTQYF
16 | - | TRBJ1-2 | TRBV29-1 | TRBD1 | TGCAGCGTAGTGACAGGGCTCCAAAAAACAAACTATGGCTACACCTTC | CSVVTGLQKTNYGYTF
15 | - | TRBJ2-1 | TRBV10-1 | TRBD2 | TGCGCCAGCAGCCAAGCGGGAGGAAAAGGCGATGAGCAGTTCTTC | CASSQAGGKGDEQFF
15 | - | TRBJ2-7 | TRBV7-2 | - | TGTGCCAGCAGCCCTCAGTACGGGATGGTCTACGAGCAGTACTTC | CASSPQYGMVYEQYF
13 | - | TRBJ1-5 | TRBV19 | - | TGTGCCAGTAGTATATATCAGGGTCAGCCCCAGCATTTT | CASSIYQGQPQHF
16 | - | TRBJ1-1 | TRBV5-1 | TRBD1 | TGCGCCAGCAGCTTGGCGGGACAGGGAATGAACACTGAAGCTTTCTTT | CASSLAGQGMNTEAFF
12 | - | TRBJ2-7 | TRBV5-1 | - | TGCGCCAGCAGCCCTGGATCGGGGGAGCAGTACTTC | CASSPGSGEQYF
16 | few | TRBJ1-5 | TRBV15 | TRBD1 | TGTGCCACCAGCAGAGACGCCCGGACAGGAGATCAGCCCCAGCATTTT | CATSRDARTGDQPQHF
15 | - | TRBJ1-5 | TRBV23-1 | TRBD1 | TGCGCCAGGGGAGCCGCGACAGGGACCCATCAGCCCCAGCATTTT | CARGAATGTHQPQHF
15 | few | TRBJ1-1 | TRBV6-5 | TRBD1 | TGTGCCAGCAGAGATTTGGACAGGCGGAACACTGAAGCTTTCTTT | CASRDLDRRNTEAFF
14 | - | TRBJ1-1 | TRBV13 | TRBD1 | TGTGCCAGCAGCTACCGGGACAGGTCCACTGAAGCTTTCTTT | CASSYRDRSTEAFF
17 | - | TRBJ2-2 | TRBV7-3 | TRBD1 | TGTGCCAGCAGCCGATACCCGGGACAGACGAACACCGGGGAGCTGTTTTTT | CASSRYPGQTNTGELFF
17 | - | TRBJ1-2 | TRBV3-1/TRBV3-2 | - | TGTGCCAGCAGCCAAGATCAGGTGGCAGGGGTTCGCTATGGCTACACCTTC | CASSQDQVAGVRYGYTF
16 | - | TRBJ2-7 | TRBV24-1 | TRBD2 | TGTGCCACCAGCCAAGCGGGAGACGGGCCCTCCTACGAGCAGTACTTC | CATSQAGDGPSYEQYF
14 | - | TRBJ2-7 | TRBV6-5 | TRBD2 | TGTGCCAGCAGTATACTAGCGGGAGTAAGCGAGCAGTACTTC | CASSILAGVSEQYF